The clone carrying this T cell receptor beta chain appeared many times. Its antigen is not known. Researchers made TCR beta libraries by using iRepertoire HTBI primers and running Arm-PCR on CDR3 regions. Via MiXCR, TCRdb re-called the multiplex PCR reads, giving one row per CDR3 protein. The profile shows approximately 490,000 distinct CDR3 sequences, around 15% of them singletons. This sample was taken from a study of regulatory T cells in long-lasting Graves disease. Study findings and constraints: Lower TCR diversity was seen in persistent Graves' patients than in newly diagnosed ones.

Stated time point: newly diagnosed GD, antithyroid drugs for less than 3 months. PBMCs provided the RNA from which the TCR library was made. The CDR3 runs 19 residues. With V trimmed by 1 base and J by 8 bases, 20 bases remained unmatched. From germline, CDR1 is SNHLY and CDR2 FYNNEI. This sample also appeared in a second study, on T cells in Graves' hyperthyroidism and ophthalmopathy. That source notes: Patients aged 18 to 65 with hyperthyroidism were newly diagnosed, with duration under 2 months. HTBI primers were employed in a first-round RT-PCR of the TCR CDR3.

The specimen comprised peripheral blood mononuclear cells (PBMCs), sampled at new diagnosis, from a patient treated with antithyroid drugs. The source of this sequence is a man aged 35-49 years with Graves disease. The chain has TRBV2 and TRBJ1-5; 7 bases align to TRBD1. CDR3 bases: TGTGCCAGCAGTGAAGTTATTACGGGCAGGGGGTTCCATATGGAGCCCCAGCATTTT. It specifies CASSEVITGRGFHMEPQHF. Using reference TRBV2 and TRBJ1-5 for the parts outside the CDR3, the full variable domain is EPEVTQTPSHQVTQMGQEVILRCVPISNHLYFYWYRQILGQKVEFLVSFYNNEISEKSEIFDDQFSVERPDGSNFTLKIRSTKLEDSAMYFCASSEVITGRGFHMEPQHFGDGTRLSIL.